The 8 T cell receptor beta chains reported below all come from one sample, sequenced in a study of breast tumors, draining lymph nodes, adjacent tissues listed by TCRdb under 2016. The library was obtained by multiplex PCR. The sequencing machine was an Illumina HiSeq 2000. TCRdb reprocessed the public reads (quality trimming at Q25 with fastp, clone calling with MiXCR) and kept in-frame beta chains. Here each entry gathers all rows of one CDR3 protein and keeps the most common genes and DNA. This sample comprises fewer than 80,000 distinct CDR3 sequences, 40% to 45% of them detected only once. Of the sample, 8% to 9.5% falls within the top ten clones. The sequenced sample was breast tumor tissue. The receptor set was obtained from a female donor with breast cancer. Some clones in this sample may be carry-over from other donors' samples.

This clonotype was seen repeatedly, ten times or more. The chain combines TRBV27 with TRBJ2-3; TRBD1 might be the D (6 bases). There are 14 residues in the CDR3. Germline V gene lookup returns CDR1 MNHEY and CDR2 SMNVEV (reference sequence). The germline V and J ends were trimmed by 5 bases and 5 bases, with 14 bases remaining between them. CDR3 sequence: CASSPIQGIDTQYF. The CDR3, as DNA: TGTGCCAGCAGTCCCATACAGGGTATAGATACGCAGTATTTT.

V usage is TRBV20-1 and J usage is TRBJ2-7; 8 bases map to TRBD1. Germline lookup yields CDR1 DFQATT and CDR2 SNEGSKA (reference sequence). With V trimmed by 2 bases and J by 4 bases, 7 bases remained unmatched. The CDR3 is 14 residues long. The CDR3 loop reads CSARPTGVIYEQYF. CDR3 sequence (DNA): TGCAGTGCTAGACCGACAGGGGTTATATACGAGCAGTACTTC.

Note on this clonotype: The final CDR3 position lacks the conserved phenylalanine or tryptophan, pointing to a likely read error. No DNA is shown, since the ends of the CDR3 on it are uncertain; the CDR3 is the one TCRdb lists. V and J are TRBV7-9 and TRBJ1-2. The CDR3 has 15 residues if both end residues are counted. Germline CDR1 is SEHNR and CDR2 is FQNEAQ (reference sequence). The CDR3 here is CASSLARGLNYGYNL.

This clonotype was detected many times. The CDR3: CASALTDGGPYEQYF. The DNA of the CDR3 is TGTGCCAGCGCCCTAACGGACGGGGGGCCCTACGAGCAGTACTTC. The V call is TRBV6-2 or TRBV6-3, the J call TRBJ2-7; a weak D match, TRBD2 (7 bases). Germline lookup yields CDR1 MNHEY and CDR2 SVGEGT. There are 15 residues in the CDR3. V lost 8 bases, J lost 2 bases, and 19 bases lay in between.

With respect to this clonotype: The junction departs from the called germline gene at one end, perhaps through a read error. The rearrangement uses TRBV5-8 and TRBJ2-5, with 7 nucleotides matching TRBD1. Germline V gene sequence: CDR1 SGHTS, CDR2 YDEGEE. This CDR3 region has 16 residues. The chain's CDR3 is CASSLEGTADRETQYF. CDR3 sequence (DNA): TGTGCCAGTAGCTTGGAAGGGACAGCGGATCGAGAGACCCAGTACTTC.

The sample holds a few counts of this clonotype. The rearrangement uses TRBV20-1 and TRBJ2-3; D unclear. Deletions cut 0 bases from V and 11 bases from J, with 24 bases between. In germline, CDR1 is DFQATT, CDR2 SNEGSKA (reference sequence). The CDR3 covers 16 residues. CDR3 sequence: CSARERWTPIYNEQYF. The CDR3 region has the DNA TGCAGTGCTAGAGAACGATGGACCCCAATTTACAATGAGCAGTATTTT.

The J gene is TRBJ2-7, the V gene TRBV20-1, with 12 bases fitting TRBD1. V lost 0 bases to trimming and J lost 4 bases; unmatched junction nucleotides: 4. CDR1 and CDR2 (germline): DFQATT, SNEGSKA (reference sequence). The CDR3 runs to 15 residues. CDR3 protein: CSARDRGQGAYEQYF. The CDR3, as DNA: TGCAGTGCTAGAGATCGGGGACAGGGGGCGTACGAGCAGTACTTC.

In this sample, this clonotype turned up many times. The V and J genes are TRBV7-2 and TRBJ1-6, with D unclear. Germline lookup yields CDR1 SGHTA and CDR2 FQGNSA. Trimming removed 3 bases at V and 0 bases at J, with 9 bases between. The CDR3 consists of 16 residues. The CDR3 DNA is TGTGCCAGCAGCTTCTCCGGGGACTCCTATAATTCACCCCTCCACTTT. Encoded protein: CASSFSGDSYNSPLHF.